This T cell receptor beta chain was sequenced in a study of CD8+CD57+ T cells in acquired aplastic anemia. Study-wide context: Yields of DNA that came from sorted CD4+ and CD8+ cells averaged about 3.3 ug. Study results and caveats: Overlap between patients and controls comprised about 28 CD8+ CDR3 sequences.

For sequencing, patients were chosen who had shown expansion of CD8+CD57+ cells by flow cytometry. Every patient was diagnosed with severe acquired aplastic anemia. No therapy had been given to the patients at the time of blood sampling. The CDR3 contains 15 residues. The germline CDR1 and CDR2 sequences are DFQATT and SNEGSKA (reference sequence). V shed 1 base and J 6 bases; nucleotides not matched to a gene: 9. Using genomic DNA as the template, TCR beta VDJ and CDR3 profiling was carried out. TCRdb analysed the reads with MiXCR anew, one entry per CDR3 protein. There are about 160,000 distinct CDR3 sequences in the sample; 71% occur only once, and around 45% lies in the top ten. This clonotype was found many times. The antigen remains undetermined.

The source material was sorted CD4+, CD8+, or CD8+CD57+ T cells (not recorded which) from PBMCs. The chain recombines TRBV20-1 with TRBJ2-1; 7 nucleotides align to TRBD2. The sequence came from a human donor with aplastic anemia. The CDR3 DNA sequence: TGCAGTGCTAGAGCCTTGGCGGGAGACCGCAATGAGCAGTTCTTC. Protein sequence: CSARALAGDRNEQFF.